This T cell receptor (beta chain) was captured in a study of T-cell memory formation after mild COVID-19. Overall study: Clusters of TCRs were largely donor specific. Study-wide results and limits: The authors left the SARS-CoV-2 specificity of second-wave clones peaking on day 37 unconfirmed.

TCRdb recomputed calls from the 5' RACE reads with MiXCR, one row per CDR3 protein. The sample yields about 400,000 distinct CDR3 sequences, 20% to 25% seen once. Concerning this clonotype: Its antigen is as yet unknown.

The CDR3 extends over 16 amino acids. Per germline, CDR1 SGHDT and CDR2 YYEEEE. Germline trimming cut 1 base from V and 4 bases from J; bases unmatched to any gene: 10. The TCR was taken from an adult woman who had mild COVID-19 (a few samples of this study predate the infection). Cell type and time point are not known. Material for sequencing was PBMCs or a T cell subset sorted from them (not recorded which). The V and J genes are TRBV5-6 and TRBJ1-1, with TRBD1 matching 7 bases. The CDR3 DNA follows: TGTGCCAGCAGCTTGCTACGGGACAGAGCATCCACTGAAGCTTTCTTT. This codes for CASSLLRDRASTEAFF.